Reported below is one T cell receptor beta chain. This entry is derived from a study of shared clonotypes between healthy human individuals. As for the study in general: The study drew on a couple of women and three men aged 18 to 49 as donors.

TCRdb keeps only in-frame clones here, not all; method: immunoSEQ multiplex PCR. Counted here are about 2.1 million clones, 93% occurring once; the ten biggest clones make up more than 1.5%. The germline V gene encodes CDR1 MNHEY and CDR2 SMNVEV (reference sequence). There are 18 residues in the CDR3. V was pared by 0 bases and J by 5 bases, with 19 bases between. CD45RO-negative, CCR7-positively selected cells formed the naive CD8 fraction, excluding terminally differentiated effector memory CD45RA+ cells. The chain combines TRBV27 with TRBJ2-2, with a tentative D call TRBD1 (6 bases). The clonotype originates from a man between 18 and 35 years old in good health. Some clones in this sample may be carry-over from other donors' samples. Input material: naive CD8+ T cells from PBMCs. The CDR3 DNA reads as TGTGCCAGCAGTTTATCGGCTTCGTGGCAGGGGAAGACCGGGGAGCTGTTTTTT. As protein: CASSLSASWQGKTGELFF.